This T cell receptor beta chain is drawn from a study of T-cell memory formation after mild COVID-19. The ends lost 3 bases at V and 7 bases at J; junction bases unmatched: 18. The CDR3 contains 18 residues. Germline V CDR1 and CDR2: LNHDA, SQIVND (reference sequence). There are a few counts of this clonotype. TCRdb re-derived calls from the 5' RACE reads in MiXCR, one entry per CDR3 protein. This sample has about 360,000 distinct CDR3 sequences, with under 15% found just once. Sample: PBMCs or a T cell subset sorted from them (not recorded which). V and J are TRBV19 and TRBJ2-1, with 7 nucleotides matching TRBD2. The TCR sequence derives from a man between 18 and 29 years old who had mild COVID-19 (a few samples of this study predate the infection). Cell type and time point are not known. CDR3 region: CASSIITPTGGFSNEQFF. The CDR3 bases are TGTGCCAGTAGTATTATTACCCCGACCGGGGGGTTTTCAAATGAGCAGTTCTTC.